This T cell receptor beta chain is drawn from a study of blood T cell repertoires in COVID-19. Overall study: Samples came from the United States, Italy and Spain, spanning acute and convalescent COVID-19. The cDNA or gDNA used as material had been derived from T cells, B-cell-depleted T cells, or PBMCs.

In the original workflow: Counts of nucleated cells, estimated from reference gene primer amplification, were obtained. Using immunoSEQ multiplex PCR, the repertoire was profiled, and TCRdb retains in-frame clones only, with some absent. From that table come the V and J calls and clone size; the DNA was used to work out D and trimming. The repertoire has some 190,000 clones, over 80% of them found once; the top ten carry about 7.8%. Patients of the Seattle cohort, enrolled during active infection, were followed longitudinally. Per germline, CDR1 MNHEY and CDR2 SVGAGI. V was shortened by 2 bases and J by 2 bases, with 14 bases between the two germline ends. The CDR3 is 16 residues long.

The chain carries TRBV6-5 and TRBJ2-3, with D perhaps matching TRBD1 (6 bases). The receptor's source is a woman aged 60-70 years with COVID-19, enrolled during active disease. The sequenced material came from peripheral blood. Here the CDR3 reads CASSYKGGLDTDTQYF. CDR3 bases: TGTGCCAGCAGTTACAAAGGGGGTCTGGACACAGATACGCAGTATTTT.